The clone carrying this T cell receptor beta chain was seen once. These data belong to a study of blood T cell repertoires in COVID-19. Overall study context: Donors in the United States, Italy and Spain gave samples during acute or convalescent COVID-19. The cDNA or gDNA used as material had been derived from T cells, B-cell-depleted T cells, or PBMCs.

As handled by the study authors: The authors estimated nucleated cell counts from reference gene primer amplification. Only in-frame clones appear in the TCRdb table, and some are missing; sequencing was by immunoSEQ multiplex PCR. Clone size and V and J calls were adopted from that table, with D and trimming inferred from the DNA. The sample holds roughly 51,000 clones; approximately 83% are singletons and the top ten take around 2.9%. The germline gives CDR1 SGDLS, CDR2 YYNGEE. The CDR3 length is 17 residues. The junction had 11 bases not matched to a gene; V was cut back by 3 bases and J by 0 bases.

The source material was peripheral blood. This receptor was identified in a woman older than 75 with acute or convalescent COVID-19. The V gene is TRBV9, the J gene TRBJ1-1; 7 bases align to TRBD1. DNA of the CDR3: TGTGCCAGCAGCGACAGGGGCGTCGGTTTTGTGAACACTGAAGCTTTCTTT. It encodes CASSDRGVGFVNTEAFF.